This T cell receptor (beta chain) was retrieved from a study of Ad26.COV2.S vaccination and SARS-CoV-2 variants. Study summary: Donor was in the COV1001 Ad26.COV2.S trial arm. General study findings and limits: Spike-specific TCR breadth was greater in vaccine than placebo recipients. It was found that vaccine and placebo recipients had similar non-spike TCR breadth. TCR breadth and depth analyses may have underestimated total T cell responses.

Regarding treatment: 15 to 20 received Ad26.COV2.S at low or high dose, single or two shots; about 5 received placebo; per-sample allocation not given. Collection of samples fell on day 63 after the first vaccine or placebo injection. Germline CDR1 and CDR2: SGDLS and YYNGEE. The trim removed 7 bases at V and 4 bases at J, leaving 5 bases unmatched. The length of the CDR3 is 14 residues. Assay: immunoSEQ multiplex PCR; the TCRdb copy retains only in-frame clones and omits some. The sample lists around 340,000 clones, 85% to 90% occurring once. Of note for this clone: Its antigen is not identified.

The sequence was obtained from a person aged 18 to 59 who received the Ad26.COV2.S COVID-19 vaccine or a placebo. The chain uses TRBV9 and TRBJ2-5; 12 positions match TRBD2. The sequencing used peripheral blood, collected in a trial of Ad26.COV2.S vaccine versus placebo. CDR3 coding DNA: TGTGCCAGCGCAAAACTAGCGGGGGGAGAGACCCAGTACTTC. It is translated as CASAKLAGGETQYF. The whole variable domain, remainder taken from reference TRBV9 and TRBJ2-5, is DSGVTQTPKHLITATGQRVTLRCSPRSGDLSVYWYQQSLDQGLQFLIQYYNGEERAKGNILERFSAQQFPDLHSELNLSSLELGDSALYFCASAKLAGGETQYFGPGTRLLVL.